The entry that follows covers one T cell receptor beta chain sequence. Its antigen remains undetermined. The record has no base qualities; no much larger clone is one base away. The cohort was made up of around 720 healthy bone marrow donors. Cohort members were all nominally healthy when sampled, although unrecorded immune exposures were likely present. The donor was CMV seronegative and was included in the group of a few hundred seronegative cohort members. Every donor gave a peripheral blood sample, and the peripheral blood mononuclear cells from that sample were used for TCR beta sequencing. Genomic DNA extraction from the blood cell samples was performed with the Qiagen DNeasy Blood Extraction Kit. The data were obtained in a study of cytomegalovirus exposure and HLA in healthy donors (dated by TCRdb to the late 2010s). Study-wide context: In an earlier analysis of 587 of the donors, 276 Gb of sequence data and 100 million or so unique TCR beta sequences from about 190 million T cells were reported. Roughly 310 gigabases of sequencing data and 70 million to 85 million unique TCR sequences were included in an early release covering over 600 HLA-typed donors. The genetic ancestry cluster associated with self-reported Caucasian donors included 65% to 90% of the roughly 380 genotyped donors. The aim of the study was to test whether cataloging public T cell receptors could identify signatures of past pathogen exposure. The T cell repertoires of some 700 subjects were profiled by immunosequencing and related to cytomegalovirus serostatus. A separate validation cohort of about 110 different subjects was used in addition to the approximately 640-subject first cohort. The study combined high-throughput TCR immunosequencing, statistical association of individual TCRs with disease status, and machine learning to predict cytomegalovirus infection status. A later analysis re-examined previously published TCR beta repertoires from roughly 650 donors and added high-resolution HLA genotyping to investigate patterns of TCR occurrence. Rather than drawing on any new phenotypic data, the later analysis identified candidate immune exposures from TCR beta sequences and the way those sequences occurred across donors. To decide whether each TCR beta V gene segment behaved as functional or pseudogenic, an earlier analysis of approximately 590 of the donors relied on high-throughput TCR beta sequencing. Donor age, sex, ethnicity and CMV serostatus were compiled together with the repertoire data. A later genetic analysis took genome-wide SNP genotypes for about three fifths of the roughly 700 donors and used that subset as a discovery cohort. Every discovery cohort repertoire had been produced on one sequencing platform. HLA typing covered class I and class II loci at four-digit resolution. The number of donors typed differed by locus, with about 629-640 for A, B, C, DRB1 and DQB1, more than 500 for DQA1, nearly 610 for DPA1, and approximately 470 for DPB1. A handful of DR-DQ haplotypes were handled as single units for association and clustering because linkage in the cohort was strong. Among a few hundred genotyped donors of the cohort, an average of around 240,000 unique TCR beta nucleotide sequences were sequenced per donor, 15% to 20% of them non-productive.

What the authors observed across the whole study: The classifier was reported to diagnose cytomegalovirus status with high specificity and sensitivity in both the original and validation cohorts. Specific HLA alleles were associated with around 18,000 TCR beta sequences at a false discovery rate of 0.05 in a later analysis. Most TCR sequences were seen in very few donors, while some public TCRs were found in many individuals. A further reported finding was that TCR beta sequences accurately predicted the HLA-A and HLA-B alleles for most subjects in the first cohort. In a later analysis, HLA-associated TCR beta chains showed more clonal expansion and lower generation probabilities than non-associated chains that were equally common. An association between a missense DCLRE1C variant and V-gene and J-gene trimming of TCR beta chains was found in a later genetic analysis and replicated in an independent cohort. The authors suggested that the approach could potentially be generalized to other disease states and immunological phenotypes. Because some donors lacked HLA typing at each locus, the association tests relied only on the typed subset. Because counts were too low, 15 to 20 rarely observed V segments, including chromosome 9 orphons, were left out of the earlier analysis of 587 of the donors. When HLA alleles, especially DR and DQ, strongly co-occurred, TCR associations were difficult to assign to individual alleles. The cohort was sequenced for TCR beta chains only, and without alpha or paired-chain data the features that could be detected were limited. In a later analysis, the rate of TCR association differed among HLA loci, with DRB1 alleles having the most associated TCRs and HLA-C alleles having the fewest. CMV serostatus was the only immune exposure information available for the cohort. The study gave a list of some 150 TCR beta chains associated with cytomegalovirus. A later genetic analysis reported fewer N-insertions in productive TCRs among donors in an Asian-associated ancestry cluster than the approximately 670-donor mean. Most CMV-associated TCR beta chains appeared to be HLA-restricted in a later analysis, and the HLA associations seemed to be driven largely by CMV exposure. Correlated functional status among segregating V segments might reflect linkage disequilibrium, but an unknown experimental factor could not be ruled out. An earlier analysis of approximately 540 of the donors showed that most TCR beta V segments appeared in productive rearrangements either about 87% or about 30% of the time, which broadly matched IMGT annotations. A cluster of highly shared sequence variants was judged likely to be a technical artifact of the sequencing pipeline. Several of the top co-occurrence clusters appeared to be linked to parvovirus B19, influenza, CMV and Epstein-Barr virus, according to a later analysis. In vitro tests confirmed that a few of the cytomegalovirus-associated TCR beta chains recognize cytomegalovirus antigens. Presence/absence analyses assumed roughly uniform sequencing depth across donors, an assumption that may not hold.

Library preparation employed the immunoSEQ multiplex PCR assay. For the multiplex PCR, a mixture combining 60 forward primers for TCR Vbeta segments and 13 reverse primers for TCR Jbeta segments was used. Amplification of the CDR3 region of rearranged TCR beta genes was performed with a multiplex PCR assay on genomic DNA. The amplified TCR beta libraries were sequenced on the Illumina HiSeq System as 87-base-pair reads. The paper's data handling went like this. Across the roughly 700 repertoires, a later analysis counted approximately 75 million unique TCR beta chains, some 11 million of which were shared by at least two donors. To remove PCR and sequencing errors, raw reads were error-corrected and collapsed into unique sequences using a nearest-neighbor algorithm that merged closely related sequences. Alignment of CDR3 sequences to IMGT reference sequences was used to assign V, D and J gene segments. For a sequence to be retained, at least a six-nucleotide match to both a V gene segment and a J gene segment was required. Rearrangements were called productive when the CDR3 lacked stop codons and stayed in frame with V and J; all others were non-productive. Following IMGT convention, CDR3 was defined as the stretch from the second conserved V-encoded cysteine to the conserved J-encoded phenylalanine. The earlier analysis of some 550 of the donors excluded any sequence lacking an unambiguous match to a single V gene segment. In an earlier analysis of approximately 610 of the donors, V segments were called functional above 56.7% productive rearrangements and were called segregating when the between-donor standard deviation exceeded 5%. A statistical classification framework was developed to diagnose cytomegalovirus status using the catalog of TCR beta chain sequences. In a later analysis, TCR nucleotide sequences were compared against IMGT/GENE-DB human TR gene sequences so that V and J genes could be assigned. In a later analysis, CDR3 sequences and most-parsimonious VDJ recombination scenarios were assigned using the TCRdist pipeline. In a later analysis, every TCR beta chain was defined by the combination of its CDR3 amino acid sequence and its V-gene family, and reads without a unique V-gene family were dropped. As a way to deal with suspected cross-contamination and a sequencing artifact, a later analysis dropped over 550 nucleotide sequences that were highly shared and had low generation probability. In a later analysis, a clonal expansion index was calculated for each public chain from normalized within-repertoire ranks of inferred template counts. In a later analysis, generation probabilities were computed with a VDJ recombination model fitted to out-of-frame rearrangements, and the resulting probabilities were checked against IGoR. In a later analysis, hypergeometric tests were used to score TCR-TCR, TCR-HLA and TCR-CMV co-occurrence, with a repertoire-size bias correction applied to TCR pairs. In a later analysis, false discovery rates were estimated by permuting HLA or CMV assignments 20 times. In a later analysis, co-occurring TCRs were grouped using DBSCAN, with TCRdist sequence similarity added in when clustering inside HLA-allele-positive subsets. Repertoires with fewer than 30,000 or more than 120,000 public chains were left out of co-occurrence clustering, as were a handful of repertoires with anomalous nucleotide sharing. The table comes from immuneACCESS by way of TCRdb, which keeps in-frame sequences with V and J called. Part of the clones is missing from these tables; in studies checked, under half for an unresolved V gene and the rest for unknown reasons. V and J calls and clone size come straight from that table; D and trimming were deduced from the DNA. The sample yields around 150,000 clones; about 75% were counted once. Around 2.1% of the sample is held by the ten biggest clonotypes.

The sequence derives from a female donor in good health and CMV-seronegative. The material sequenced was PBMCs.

CDR3 reads: CASRGSQNTEAFF. The DNA sequence is TGTGCCAGCAGGGGCTCCCAGAACACTGAAGCTTTCTTT. The V and J genes are TRBV25-1 and TRBJ1-1; the D segment cannot be called with confidence. There are 13 amino acids in the CDR3, from cysteine to phenylalanine inclusive. Only the CDR3 DNA is retained, 39 bases long and in frame from the first base. Relative to germline, V is 6 bases shorter and J is 1 base shorter, with 9 bases between their ends. For CDR1 and CDR2, the germline V gene lists MGHDK and SYGVNS.